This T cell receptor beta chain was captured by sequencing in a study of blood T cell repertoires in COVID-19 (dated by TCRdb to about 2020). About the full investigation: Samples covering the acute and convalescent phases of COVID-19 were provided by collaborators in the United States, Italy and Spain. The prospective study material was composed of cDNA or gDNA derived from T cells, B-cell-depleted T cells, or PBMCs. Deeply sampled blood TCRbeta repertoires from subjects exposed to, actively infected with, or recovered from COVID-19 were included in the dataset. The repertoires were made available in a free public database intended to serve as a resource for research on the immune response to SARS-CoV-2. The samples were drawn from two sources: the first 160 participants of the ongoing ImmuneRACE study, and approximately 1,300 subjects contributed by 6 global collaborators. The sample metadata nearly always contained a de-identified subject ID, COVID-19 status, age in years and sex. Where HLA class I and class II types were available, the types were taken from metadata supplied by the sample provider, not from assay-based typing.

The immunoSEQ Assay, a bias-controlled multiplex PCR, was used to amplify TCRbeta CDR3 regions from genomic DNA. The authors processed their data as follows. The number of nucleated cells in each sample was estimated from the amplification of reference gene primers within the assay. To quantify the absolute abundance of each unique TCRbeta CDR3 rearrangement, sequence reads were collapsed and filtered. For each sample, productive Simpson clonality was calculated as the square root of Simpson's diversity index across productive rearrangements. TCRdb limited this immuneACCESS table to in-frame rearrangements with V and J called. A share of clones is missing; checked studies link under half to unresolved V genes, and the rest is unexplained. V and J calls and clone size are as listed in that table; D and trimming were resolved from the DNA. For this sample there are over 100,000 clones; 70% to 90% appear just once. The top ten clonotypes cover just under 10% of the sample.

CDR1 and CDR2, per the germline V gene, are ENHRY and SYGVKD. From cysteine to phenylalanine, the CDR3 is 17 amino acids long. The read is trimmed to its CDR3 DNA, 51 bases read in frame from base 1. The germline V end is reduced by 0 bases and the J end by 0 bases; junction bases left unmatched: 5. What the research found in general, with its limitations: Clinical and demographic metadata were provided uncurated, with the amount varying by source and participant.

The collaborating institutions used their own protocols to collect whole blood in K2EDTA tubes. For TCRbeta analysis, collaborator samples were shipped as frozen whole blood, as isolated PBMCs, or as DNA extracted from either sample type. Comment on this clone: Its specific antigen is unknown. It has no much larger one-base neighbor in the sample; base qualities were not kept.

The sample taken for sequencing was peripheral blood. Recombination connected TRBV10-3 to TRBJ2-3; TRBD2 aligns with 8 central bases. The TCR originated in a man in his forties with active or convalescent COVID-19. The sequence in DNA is TGTGCCATCAGTGAGTCTTTAACTAGCGGAAGCACAGATACGCAGTATTTT. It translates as CAISESLTSGSTDTQYF.